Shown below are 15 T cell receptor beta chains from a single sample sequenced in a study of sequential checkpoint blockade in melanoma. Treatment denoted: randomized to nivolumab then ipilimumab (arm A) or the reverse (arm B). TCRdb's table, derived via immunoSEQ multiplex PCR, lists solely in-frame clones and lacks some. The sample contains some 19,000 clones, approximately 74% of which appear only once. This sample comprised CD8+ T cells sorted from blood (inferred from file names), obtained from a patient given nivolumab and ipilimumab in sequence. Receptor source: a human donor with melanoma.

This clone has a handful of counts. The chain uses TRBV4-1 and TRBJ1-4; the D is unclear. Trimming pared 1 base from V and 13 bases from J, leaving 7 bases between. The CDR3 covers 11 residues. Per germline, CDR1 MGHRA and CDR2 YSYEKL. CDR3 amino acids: CASSQGARLFF. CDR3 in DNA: TGCGCCAGCAGCCAAGGAGCTAGACTGTTTTTT.

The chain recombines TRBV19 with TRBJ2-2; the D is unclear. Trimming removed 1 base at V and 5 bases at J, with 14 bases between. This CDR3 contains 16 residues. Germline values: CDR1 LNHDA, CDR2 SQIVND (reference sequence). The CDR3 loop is CASSIVSGYGTGELFF. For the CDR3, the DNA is TGTGCCAGTAGTATAGTGTCGGGTTATGGAACCGGGGAGCTGTTTTTT.

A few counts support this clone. CDR3 DNA sequence: TGCGCCAGCAGTGAGTCTCAGGCAGGGCTCCAGCATTTT. This gives the protein CASSESQAGLQHF. V and J are TRBV10-1 and TRBJ1-5, with a possible D match to TRBD1 (5 bases). V was cut by 0 bases and J by 12 bases, with 12 bases left in between. The CDR3 is 13 residues long. Germline CDR1 and CDR2: WNHNN and SYGVQD (reference sequence).

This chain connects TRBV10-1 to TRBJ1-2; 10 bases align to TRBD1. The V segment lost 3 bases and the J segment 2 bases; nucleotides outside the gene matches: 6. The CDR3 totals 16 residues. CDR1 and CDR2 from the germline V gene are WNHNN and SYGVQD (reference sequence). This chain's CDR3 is CASSDILGQGNYGYTF. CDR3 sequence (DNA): TGCGCCAGCAGTGACATTCTGGGACAGGGGAACTATGGCTACACCTTC.

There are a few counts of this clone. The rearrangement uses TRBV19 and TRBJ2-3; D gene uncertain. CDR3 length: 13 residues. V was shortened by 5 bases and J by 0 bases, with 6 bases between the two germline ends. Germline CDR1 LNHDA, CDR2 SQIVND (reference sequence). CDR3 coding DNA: TGTGCCAGTAGTCTCTCCAGCACAGATACGCAGTATTTT. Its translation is CASSLSSTDTQYF.

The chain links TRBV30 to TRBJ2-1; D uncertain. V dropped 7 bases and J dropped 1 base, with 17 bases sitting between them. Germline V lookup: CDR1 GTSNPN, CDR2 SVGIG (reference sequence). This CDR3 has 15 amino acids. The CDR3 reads CASVVSGLSYNEQFF. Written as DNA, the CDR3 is TGTGCCTCCGTTGTATCAGGTCTGTCCTACAATGAGCAGTTCTTC. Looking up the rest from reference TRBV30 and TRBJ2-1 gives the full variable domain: SQTIHQWPATLVQPVGSPLSLECTVEGTSNPNLYWYRQAAGRGLQLLFYSVGIGQISSEVPQNLSASRPQDRQFILSSKKLLLSDSGFYLCASVVSGLSYNEQFFGPGTRLTVL.

The CDR3 is CASSPFTSGSTDTQYF. The CDR3 nucleotides read TGCGCCAGCAGCCCTTTTACTAGCGGAAGCACAGATACGCAGTATTTT. The chain has TRBV4-1 and TRBJ2-3, with 8 bases fitting TRBD2. Trimming removed 4 bases from V and 0 bases from J; junction bases left unmatched: 6. This CDR3 contains 16 residues. Germline V CDR1 and CDR2: MGHRA, YSYEKL.

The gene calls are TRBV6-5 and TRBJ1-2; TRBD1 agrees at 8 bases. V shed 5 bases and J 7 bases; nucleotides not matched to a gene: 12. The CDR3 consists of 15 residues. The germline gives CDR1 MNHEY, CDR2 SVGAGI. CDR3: CASSLAQTGGGGYTF. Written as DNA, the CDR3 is TGTGCCAGCAGTCTAGCTCAAACAGGGGGGGGTGGCTACACCTTC.

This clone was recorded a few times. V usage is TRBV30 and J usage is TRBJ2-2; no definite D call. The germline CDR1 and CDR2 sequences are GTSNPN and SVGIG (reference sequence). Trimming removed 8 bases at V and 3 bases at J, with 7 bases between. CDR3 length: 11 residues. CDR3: CAREYTGELFF. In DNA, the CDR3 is TGTGCCCGAGAGTACACCGGGGAGCTGTTTTTT.

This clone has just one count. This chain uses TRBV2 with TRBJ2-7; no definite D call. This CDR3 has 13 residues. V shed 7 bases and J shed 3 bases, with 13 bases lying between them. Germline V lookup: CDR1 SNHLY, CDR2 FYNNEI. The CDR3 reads CASIVSGFYEQYF. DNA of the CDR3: TGTGCCAGCATAGTATCAGGATTCTACGAGCAGTACTTC. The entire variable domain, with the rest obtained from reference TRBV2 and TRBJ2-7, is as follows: EPEVTQTPSHQVTQMGQEVILRCVPISNHLYFYWYRQILGQKVEFLVSFYNNEISEKSEIFDDQFSVERPDGSNFTLKIRSTKLEDSAMYFCASIVSGFYEQYFGPGTRLTVT.

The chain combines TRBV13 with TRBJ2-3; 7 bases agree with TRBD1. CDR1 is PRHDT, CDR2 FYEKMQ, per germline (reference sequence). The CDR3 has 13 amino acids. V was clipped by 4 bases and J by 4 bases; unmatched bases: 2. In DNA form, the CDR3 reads TGTGCCAGCAGCTCCGGGACAGCAGATACGCAGTATTTT. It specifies CASSSGTADTQYF.

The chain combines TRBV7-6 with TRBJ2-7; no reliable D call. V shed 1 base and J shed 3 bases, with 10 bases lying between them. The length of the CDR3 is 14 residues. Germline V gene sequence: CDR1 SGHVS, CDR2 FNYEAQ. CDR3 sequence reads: CASSLVIGSYEQYF. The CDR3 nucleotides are TGTGCCAGCAGCTTAGTTATTGGTAGCTACGAGCAGTACTTC.

The DNA of the CDR3 is TGTGCCAGCAGCTTGGGTAGCGGTTACAATGAGCAGTTCTTC. This codes for CASSLGSGYNEQFF. The chain has TRBV5-4 and TRBJ2-1; perhaps TRBD2 as D (6 bases). The germline gives CDR1 SGHNT, CDR2 YYREEE (reference sequence). This CDR3 region has 14 residues. V lost 0 bases and J lost 4, with 8 bases in between.

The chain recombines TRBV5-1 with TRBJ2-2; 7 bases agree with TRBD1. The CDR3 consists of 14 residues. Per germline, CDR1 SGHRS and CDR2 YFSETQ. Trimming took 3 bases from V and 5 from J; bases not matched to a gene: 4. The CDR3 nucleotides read TGCGCCAGCAGCTGGAACAGGGGAACCGGGGAGCTGTTTTTT. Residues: CASSWNRGTGELFF.

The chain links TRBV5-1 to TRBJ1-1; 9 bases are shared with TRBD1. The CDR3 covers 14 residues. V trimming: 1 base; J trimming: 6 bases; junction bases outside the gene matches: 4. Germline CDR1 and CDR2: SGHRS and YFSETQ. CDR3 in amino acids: CASSLRDRGSEAFF. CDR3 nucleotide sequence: TGCGCCAGCAGCTTGCGAGACAGGGGGTCTGAAGCTTTCTTT.